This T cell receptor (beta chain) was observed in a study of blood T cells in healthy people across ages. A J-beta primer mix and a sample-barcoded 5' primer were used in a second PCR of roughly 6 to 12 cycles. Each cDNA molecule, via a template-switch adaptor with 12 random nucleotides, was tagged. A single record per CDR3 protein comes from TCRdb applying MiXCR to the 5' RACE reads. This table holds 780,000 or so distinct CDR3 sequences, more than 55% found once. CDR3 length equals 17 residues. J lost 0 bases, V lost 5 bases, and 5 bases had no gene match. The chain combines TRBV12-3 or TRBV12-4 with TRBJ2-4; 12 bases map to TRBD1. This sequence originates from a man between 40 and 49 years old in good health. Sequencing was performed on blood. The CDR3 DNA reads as TGTGCCAGCAGTCCGGGACAGGGGGCGGGAGCCAAAAACATTCAGTACTTC. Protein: CASSPGQGAGAKNIQYF.